What follows are 15 T cell receptor beta chains derived from one specimen sequenced in a study of blood T cell repertoires in COVID-19. The repertoire was sequenced with immunoSEQ multiplex PCR; TCRdb's copy has only in-frame clones and lacks some. The sample consists of 150,000 to 180,000 clones, about 83% of them appearing once. The sequencing input was peripheral blood. These receptors were collected from a woman aged 60-75 years with COVID-19, enrolled during active disease.

The chain links TRBV6-5 to TRBJ1-3, with D maybe TRBD1 (5 bases). This CDR3 region has 13 residues. The V and J ends lost 7 bases and 2 bases respectively, with 9 bases between them. Per germline, CDR1 MNHEY and CDR2 SVGAGI. The CDR3 region is CASTSGPGNTIYF. Written as DNA, the CDR3 is TGTGCCAGCACCTCAGGGCCTGGAAACACCATATATTTT.

J is TRBJ2-2 and V is TRBV21-1; the table gives TRBD2 as D, unverified against the DNA. TRBV21-1 is flagged as a pseudogene. The CDR3 covers 12 residues. The DNA for the CDR3 is TGTGCCAGCACCTCGAACACCGGGGAGCTGTTTTTT. It encodes CASTSNTGELFF.

The chain employs TRBV7-9 and TRBJ1-2, with 8 nucleotides matching TRBD1. CDR3 length: 14 amino acids. The ends lost 3 bases at V and 7 bases at J; junction bases unmatched: 7. Germline V gene data show CDR1 as SEHNR and CDR2 as FQNEAQ (reference sequence). DNA of the CDR3: TGTGCCAGCAGCTTGCAGGGGGCGCTCCGTGGCTACACCTTC. Translated: CASSLQGALRGYTF.

This clone is a singleton in its sample. The chain carries TRBV5-1 and TRBJ2-1; perhaps TRBD2 as D (7 bases). CDR3 length: 15 residues. The ends were cut back, 4 bases at V and 2 bases at J, with 13 bases in the middle. The germline CDR1 and CDR2 sequences are SGHRS and YFSETQ. The CDR3 is CASSPGGATYNEQFF. CDR3 bases: TGCGCCAGCAGCCCTGGGGGGGCGACCTACAATGAGCAGTTCTTC.

This clone appeared a few times. This sequence joins TRBV6-5 and TRBJ2-1, with D tentatively TRBD1 (6 bases). The V end lost 2 bases, the J end lost 7 bases, and 12 bases lay between the germline ends. The CDR3 contains 14 residues. The germline gives CDR1 MNHEY, CDR2 SVGAGI. The CDR3 sequence is CASSYPGARNEQFF. The DNA for the CDR3 is TGTGCCAGCAGTTACCCAGGGGCTCGGAATGAGCAGTTCTTC.

The V gene is TRBV3-1 (or the pseudogene TRBV3-2), the J gene TRBJ2-3; 9 nucleotides align to TRBD1. CDR3 length: 17 amino acids. The germline gives CDR1 LGHDT, CDR2 YNNKEL (reference sequence). V was clipped by 3 bases and J by 5 bases; unmatched bases: 12. The CDR3 region is CASSHTRTGAREDTQYF. Written as DNA, the CDR3 is TGTGCCAGCAGCCATACTCGGACAGGGGCGCGAGAAGATACGCAGTATTTT.

This rearrangement joins TRBV3-1 (or the pseudogene TRBV3-2) to TRBJ1-1; 8 bases are shared with TRBD1. Germline CDR1 is LGHDT and CDR2 is YNNKEL (reference sequence). There are 14 residues in the CDR3. With V trimmed by 4 bases and J by 4 bases, 5 bases remained unmatched. Here the CDR3 DNA reads TGTGCCAGCAGCCGAAACAGGGGGAGCACTGAAGCTTTCTTT. Its protein product is CASSRNRGSTEAFF.

The J gene is TRBJ2-2, the V gene TRBV5-1; 9 nucleotides line up with TRBD1. Germline V gene data show CDR1 as SGHRS and CDR2 as YFSETQ. The CDR3 contains 15 residues. J gave up 5 bases and V 4 bases, and 6 bases lay outside the gene matches. The CDR3 sequence: CASSGGQGLTGELFF. The CDR3 nucleotides read TGCGCCAGCAGCGGGGGACAGGGCTTAACCGGGGAGCTGTTTTTT.

The chain carries TRBV15 and TRBJ1-2; D not resolved. The CDR3 totals 12 residues. Germline loops: CDR1 LNHNV, CDR2 YYDKDF (reference sequence). The V gene lost 5 bases and the J gene lost 4 bases, with 8 bases spanning the gap. The CDR3 nucleotides are TGTGCCACCAGCGCAAACAGCTATGGCTACACCTTC. Amino acids: CATSANSYGYTF.

The chain links TRBV2 to TRBJ2-3, with 7 bases lining up with TRBD1. The CDR3 spans 15 residues. The germline V gene encodes CDR1 SNHLY and CDR2 FYNNEI. V was clipped by 6 bases and J by 2 bases; unmatched bases: 8. The CDR3 nucleotides read TGTGCCAGCAGCGCCCAGGGGGTCTTCACAGATACGCAGTATTTT. Translation gives CASSAQGVFTDTQYF.

The chain couples TRBV13 to TRBJ1-1, with a tentative D call TRBD1 (5 bases). CDR3 size: 14 residues. The V end lost 5 bases, the J end lost 9 bases, and 19 bases lay between the germline ends. Germline CDR1 PRHDT, CDR2 FYEKMQ (reference sequence). CDR3 sequence: CASSPGSWTTQAFF. CDR3 in DNA: TGTGCCAGCAGCCCAGGGTCCTGGACAACCCAAGCTTTCTTT.

The J gene is TRBJ1-2, the V gene TRBV6-1, with a weak D call TRBD1 (6 bases). This CDR3 region has 14 residues. The germline CDR1 and CDR2 sequences are MNHNS and SASEGT. V lost 0 bases to trimming and J lost 3 bases, with 8 bases between them. The CDR3 region is CASSEAGADYGYTF. The CDR3 DNA follows: TGTGCCAGCAGTGAAGCGGGGGCAGACTATGGCTACACCTTC.

The sample holds one count of this clone. The CDR3 region has the DNA TGTGCCAGCAGTGGCAGCGAATCCTACGAGCAGTACTTC. As protein: CASSGSESYEQYF. J is TRBJ2-7 and V is TRBV27; unclear D gene. The germline CDR1 and CDR2 sequences are MNHEY and SMNVEV (reference sequence). V lost 5 bases and J 1 base, leaving 9 bases between the germline ends. The CDR3 loop spans 13 amino acids.

The J gene is TRBJ2-7, the V gene TRBV19, with D maybe TRBD2 (6 bases). The CDR3 covers 15 residues. The V end lost 3 bases, the J end lost 2 bases, and 14 bases lay between the germline ends. Germline assignment: CDR1 LNHDA and CDR2 SQIVND (reference sequence). This CDR3 is CASSIGPGGTYEQYF. DNA for the CDR3: TGTGCCAGTAGTATTGGCCCCGGAGGGACCTACGAGCAGTACTTC.

The chain couples TRBV30 to TRBJ1-1; 10 nucleotides agree with TRBD1. With V trimmed by 4 bases and J by 5 bases, 7 bases remained unmatched. This CDR3 is 14 amino acids long. CDR1 and CDR2 from the germline V gene are GTSNPN and SVGIG (reference sequence). CDR3 coding DNA: TGTGCCTGGACCTTGGGACAGGGGTTAACTGAAGCTTTCTTT. It translates to CAWTLGQGLTEAFF.